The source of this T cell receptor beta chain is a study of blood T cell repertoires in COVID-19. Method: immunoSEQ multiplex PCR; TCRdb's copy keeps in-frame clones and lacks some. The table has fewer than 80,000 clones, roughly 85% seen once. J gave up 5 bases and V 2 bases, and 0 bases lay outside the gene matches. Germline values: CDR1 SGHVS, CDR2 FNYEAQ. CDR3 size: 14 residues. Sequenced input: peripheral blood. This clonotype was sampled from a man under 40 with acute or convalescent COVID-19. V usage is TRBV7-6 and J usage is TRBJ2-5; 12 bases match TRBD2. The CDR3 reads CASSLLAGGETQYF. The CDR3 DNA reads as TGTGCCAGCAGCTTACTAGCGGGAGGGGAGACCCAGTACTTC.